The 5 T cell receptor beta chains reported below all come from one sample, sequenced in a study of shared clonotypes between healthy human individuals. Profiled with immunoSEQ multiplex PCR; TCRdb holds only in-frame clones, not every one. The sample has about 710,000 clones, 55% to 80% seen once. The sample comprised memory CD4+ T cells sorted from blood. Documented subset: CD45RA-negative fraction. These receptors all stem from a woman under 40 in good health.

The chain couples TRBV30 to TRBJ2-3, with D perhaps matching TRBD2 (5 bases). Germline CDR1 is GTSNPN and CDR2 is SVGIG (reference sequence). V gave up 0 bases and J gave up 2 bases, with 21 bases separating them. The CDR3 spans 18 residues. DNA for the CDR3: TGTGCCTGGAGTGTAAAAGTAGGGCAGGCCGGACTCACAGATACGCAGTATTTT. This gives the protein CAWSVKVGQAGLTDTQYF.

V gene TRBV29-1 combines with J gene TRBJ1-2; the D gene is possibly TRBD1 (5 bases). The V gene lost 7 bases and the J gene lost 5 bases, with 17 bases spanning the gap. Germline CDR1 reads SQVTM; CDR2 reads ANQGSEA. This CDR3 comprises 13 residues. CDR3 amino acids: CSAVPGTDYGYTF. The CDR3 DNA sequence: TGCAGCGCTGTGCCCGGGACGGATTATGGCTACACCTTC.

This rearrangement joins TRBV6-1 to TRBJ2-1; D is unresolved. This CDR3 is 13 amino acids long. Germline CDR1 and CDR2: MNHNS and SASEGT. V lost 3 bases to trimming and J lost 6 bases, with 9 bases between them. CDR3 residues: CASSDWVTNEQFF. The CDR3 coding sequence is TGTGCCAGCAGTGACTGGGTCACCAATGAGCAGTTCTTC.

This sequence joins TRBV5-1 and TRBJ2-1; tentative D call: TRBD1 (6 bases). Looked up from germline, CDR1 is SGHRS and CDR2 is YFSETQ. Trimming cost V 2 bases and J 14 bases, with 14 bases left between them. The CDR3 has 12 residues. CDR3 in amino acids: CASSFQGTVEFF. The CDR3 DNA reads TGCGCCAGCAGCTTCCAGGGGACCGTGGAGTTCTTC. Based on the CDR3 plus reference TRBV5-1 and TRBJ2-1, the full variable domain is KAGVTQTPRYLIKTRGQQVTLSCSPISGHRSVSWYQQTPGQGLQFLFEYFSETQRNKGNFPGRFSGRQFSNSRSEMNVSTLELGDSALYLCASSFQGTVEFFGPGTRLTVL.

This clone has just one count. CDR3 DNA: TGTGCCATCAGTAGGGGACAGGGGGGTTCCCACACAGATACGCAGTATTTT. Translated, it gives CAISRGQGGSHTDTQYF. V usage is TRBV10-3 and J usage is TRBJ2-3; TRBD1 agrees at 11 bases. The ends lost 5 bases at V and 2 bases at J; junction bases unmatched: 9. Germline V lookup: CDR1 ENHRY, CDR2 SYGVKD. This CDR3 is 17 amino acids long.